A selection of T cell receptor beta chains follows, all from one sample in a study of blood T cell repertoires in COVID-19. Method: immunoSEQ multiplex PCR; TCRdb's copy keeps in-frame clones and lacks some. This sample has roughly 430,000 clones, with roughly 88% found just once. The specimen was PBMCs or T cells enriched from blood (not recorded which). The receptors were gathered from a young woman who had been exposed to COVID-19. CDR3s include the opening cysteine and the closing phenylalanine or tryptophan. A D gene is named only where the DNA matches it firmly. A row's size may be missing; if present it is once, few, many or a size class.

v_call: TRBV7-2
d_call: TRBD1
clone_size: -
j_call: TRBJ1-1
cdr3_nt: TGTGCCAGCAGCTCTCTGACAGGGGCCACTGAAGCTTTCTTT
cdr3_aa: CASSSLTGATEAFF

v_call: TRBV2
d_call: TRBD2
clone_size: -
j_call: TRBJ2-1
cdr3_nt: TGTGCCAGCAGGCCCATTCTAGCGGGGTTCTACAATGAGCAGTTCTTC
cdr3_aa: CASRPILAGFYNEQFF

v_call: TRBV11-3
d_call: -
clone_size: -
j_call: TRBJ1-1
cdr3_nt: TGTGCCAGCGGAGCCTCGAACACTGAAGCTTTCTTT
cdr3_aa: CASGASNTEAFF

v_call: TRBV12-3/TRBV12-4
d_call: -
clone_size: -
j_call: TRBJ2-3
cdr3_nt: TGTGCCAGCAGGGAGACAGATACGCAGTATTTT
cdr3_aa: CASRETDTQYF

v_call: TRBV30
d_call: -
clone_size: -
j_call: TRBJ1-2
cdr3_nt: TGTGCCTGGAGTGTACTGGCGGGCAGAGGCTACACCTTC
cdr3_aa: CAWSVLAGRGYTF

v_call: TRBV28
d_call: -
clone_size: -
j_call: TRBJ2-6
cdr3_nt: TGTGCCAGCAGTCTCTTGGGGGCCGGGGCCGGTGGGGCCAACGTCCTGACTTTC
cdr3_aa: CASSLLGAGAGGANVLTF

v_call: TRBV2
d_call: TRBD1
clone_size: -
j_call: TRBJ2-3
cdr3_nt: TGTGCCAGCAGTGAAGGGACAGGGGCCACAGATACGCAGTATTTT
cdr3_aa: CASSEGTGATDTQYF

v_call: TRBV7-9
d_call: TRBD1
clone_size: few
j_call: TRBJ2-7
cdr3_nt: TGTGCCAGCAGCTCCACGACCGGGACAGGGTATTACGAGCAGTACTTC
cdr3_aa: CASSSTTGTGYYEQYF

v_call: TRBV28
d_call: -
clone_size: -
j_call: TRBJ1-2
cdr3_nt: TGTGCCACCAACTCATTCTTAGGCTACACCTTC
cdr3_aa: CATNSFLGYTF

v_call: TRBV28
d_call: TRBD2
clone_size: -
j_call: TRBJ2-7
cdr3_nt: TGTGCCAGCACCACCCCGGGTGGGACTACCTACGAGCAGTACTTC
cdr3_aa: CASTTPGGTTYEQYF

v_call: TRBV28
d_call: TRBD1
clone_size: -
j_call: TRBJ1-1
cdr3_nt: TGTGCCAGCAGTCCCCCGGGACAGGTAGCTGAAGCTTTCTTT
cdr3_aa: CASSPPGQVAEAFF

v_call: TRBV28
d_call: -
clone_size: few
j_call: TRBJ1-1
cdr3_nt: TGTGCCAGCAGACCTGTGAGAACGGGTACTTTACTTGAAGCTTTCTTT
cdr3_aa: CASRPVRTGTLLEAFF

v_call: TRBV2
d_call: -
clone_size: -
j_call: TRBJ1-5
cdr3_nt: TGTGCCAGCAGAGCCGACAGGTTGGGACGTGGCAATCAGCCCCAGCATTTT
cdr3_aa: CASRADRLGRGNQPQHF

v_call: TRBV3-1/TRBV3-2
d_call: -
clone_size: -
j_call: TRBJ1-1
cdr3_nt: TGTGCCAGCAGGTCCAGTACTGAAGCTTTCTTT
cdr3_aa: CASRSSTEAFF

v_call: TRBV3-1/TRBV3-2
d_call: -
clone_size: -
j_call: TRBJ1-2
cdr3_nt: TGTGCCAGCAGCCAAGATGAGGTCCCCGCCTATGGCTACACCTTC
cdr3_aa: CASSQDEVPAYGYTF

v_call: TRBV5-5
d_call: -
clone_size: -
j_call: TRBJ2-5
cdr3_nt: TGTGCCAGCAGCCTACGAATCCAGGTGAATTGGCAAGAGACCCAGTACTTC
cdr3_aa: CASSLRIQVNWQETQYF

v_call: TRBV28
d_call: -
clone_size: -
j_call: TRBJ1-3
cdr3_nt: TGTGCCAGCAGTTTATTGGGGGACACTCCTGGAAACACCATATATTTT
cdr3_aa: CASSLLGDTPGNTIYF

v_call: TRBV6-5
d_call: -
clone_size: -
j_call: TRBJ1-2
cdr3_nt: TGTGCCGGGGGGGGTTATGGCTACACCTTC
cdr3_aa: CAGGGYGYTF

v_call: TRBV11-2
d_call: TRBD2
clone_size: once
j_call: TRBJ2-1
cdr3_nt: TGTGCCAGCAGCTTAGTGGGACTAGCGGGAGGGCCGCGTGAGCAGTTCTTC
cdr3_aa: CASSLVGLAGGPREQFF

v_call: TRBV9
d_call: -
clone_size: -
j_call: TRBJ1-1
cdr3_nt: TGTGCCAGCAGCGTAGACCCGGGGTTAACTGAAGCTTTCTTT
cdr3_aa: CASSVDPGLTEAFF

v_call: TRBV28
d_call: TRBD1
clone_size: few
j_call: TRBJ1-3
cdr3_nt: TGTGCCAGCATAGGGGGCGCGGGAAACACCATATATTTT
cdr3_aa: CASIGGAGNTIYF

v_call: TRBV2
d_call: TRBD1
clone_size: -
j_call: TRBJ2-1
cdr3_nt: TGTGCCAGCAGTTCGGACAGGACTAATGAGCAGTTCTTC
cdr3_aa: CASSSDRTNEQFF

v_call: TRBV28
d_call: -
clone_size: once
j_call: TRBJ2-5
cdr3_nt: TGTGCCAGCAGTTTATGGGGGCTTCCCCAAGAGACCCAGTACTTC
cdr3_aa: CASSLWGLPQETQYF

v_call: TRBV19
d_call: -
clone_size: -
j_call: TRBJ1-2
cdr3_nt: TGTGCCAGTATCAAGGGGCAGGGGAACTATGGCTACACCTTC
cdr3_aa: CASIKGQGNYGYTF